This T cell receptor beta chain came from a study of CD8 T cells in ankylosing spondylitis. The V end lost 1 base, the J end lost 9 bases, and 22 bases lay between the germline ends. CDR3 length: 17 residues. Germline loops: CDR1 MGHRA, CDR2 YSYEKL. TCRdb analysed the 5' RACE reads with MiXCR anew, one entry per CDR3 protein. The data show 240,000 or so distinct CDR3 sequences, about 10% seen once. This clonotype turned up a few times. This TCR was sampled from a male donor with ankylosing spondylitis or in good health (not recorded which). The source material was blood, either unsorted or a sorted T cell fraction (not recorded which). J is TRBJ2-1 and V is TRBV4-1; tentative D call: TRBD2 (6 bases). The CDR3 DNA reads TGCGCCAGCAGCCAAGGGAGATTAGGAGGGAGGATTAGTGAGCAGTTCTTC. It yields the protein CASSQGRLGGRISEQFF.